The next 11 T cell receptor beta chains were all read from a single sample in a study of control samples from healthy donors and cancer patients. Sequencing was performed with immunoSEQ multiplex PCR; in TCRdb, only in-frame clones are kept and a portion is missing. The data hold 82,000 or so clones, with roughly 94% observed a single time. The sample was blood. These receptors were obtained from a woman in her late teens or twenties in good health.

This clone was seen more than once but under ten times. The CDR3 spells CASSSYRGAYEQYF. The CDR3 region has the DNA TGTGCCAGCAGCTCTTACAGGGGCGCCTACGAGCAGTACTTC. V usage is TRBV7-9 and J usage is TRBJ2-7, with 7 positions matching TRBD1. Trimming cost V 4 bases and J 2 bases; bases outside gene matches: 5. Germline lookup yields CDR1 SEHNR and CDR2 FQNEAQ (reference sequence). This CDR3 comprises 14 residues.

The chain recombines TRBV5-1 with TRBJ1-1, with 8 bases that match TRBD1. Germline V gene sequence: CDR1 SGHRS, CDR2 YFSETQ. CDR3 length: 14 amino acids. V lost 4 bases, J lost 3 bases, and 5 bases stayed unmatched. This CDR3 reads CASSKRTGHTEAFF. In DNA form, the CDR3 reads TGCGCCAGCAGCAAAAGGACAGGGCACACTGAAGCTTTCTTT.

The chain couples TRBV6-1 to TRBJ2-4; D is undetermined. The CDR3 runs 15 residues. Trimming removed 0 bases from V and 2 bases from J, with 8 bases in between. Germline lookup yields CDR1 MNHNS and CDR2 SASEGT. The DNA for the CDR3 is TGTGCCAGCAGTGAAGCTGACGGGCCCAAAAACATTCAGTACTTC. It specifies CASSEADGPKNIQYF.

This chain joins TRBV2 and TRBJ2-3; 8 positions match TRBD1. In germline, CDR1 is SNHLY, CDR2 FYNNEI. Germline trimming cut 2 bases from V and 4 bases from J; bases unmatched to any gene: 8. The CDR3 covers 16 residues. The CDR3 protein is CASSEPDRGGSDTQYF. DNA for the CDR3: TGTGCCAGCAGTGAACCCGACAGGGGAGGTTCAGATACGCAGTATTTT.

The rearrangement links TRBV6-2 or TRBV6-3 to TRBJ1-3; D is unclear. V gave up 5 bases and J gave up 2 bases, with 13 bases separating them. The CDR3 has 15 residues. CDR1 is MNHEY and CDR2 is SVGEGT in the germline V gene. CDR3 region: CASSADDVPGNTIYF. CDR3 sequence (DNA): TGTGCCAGCAGTGCCGACGACGTGCCTGGAAACACCATATATTTT.

The J gene is TRBJ2-3, the V gene TRBV5-1, with 8 bases identical to TRBD2. Germline V gene data show CDR1 as SGHRS and CDR2 as YFSETQ. This CDR3 spans 19 amino acids. V lost 6 bases and J lost 0; bases outside the gene matches: 18. The CDR3 DNA sequence: TGCGCCAGCACCTCCGGTGGGCGGGAGGCCCGATCTAGCACAGATACGCAGTATTTT. As protein: CASTSGGREARSSTDTQYF.

The chain joins TRBV6-2 or TRBV6-3 to TRBJ2-7; D is possibly TRBD2 (6 bases). CDR3 size: 14 residues. V lost 5 bases and J 1 base, leaving 12 bases between the germline ends. Germline CDR1 reads MNHEY; CDR2 reads SVGEGT. CDR3 in DNA: TGTGCCAGCAGTGGGGCTGGGACTTCCTACGAGCAGTACTTC. Amino acids: CASSGAGTSYEQYF.

The chain joins TRBV2 to TRBJ1-4; D uncertain. The V end was cut by 7 bases, the J end by 5 bases, with 14 bases between. In germline, CDR1 is SNHLY, CDR2 FYNNEI. The CDR3 length is 14 residues. CDR3 coding DNA: TGTGCCAGCAAACCAAGCCCCAAAAATGAAAAACTGTTTTTT. Translated, it gives CASKPSPKNEKLFF. Using reference TRBV2 and TRBJ1-4 for the parts outside the CDR3, the full variable domain is EPEVTQTPSHQVTQMGQEVILRCVPISNHLYFYWYRQILGQKVEFLVSFYNNEISEKSEIFDDQFSVERPDGSNFTLKIRSTKLEDSAMYFCASKPSPKNEKLFFGSGTQLSVL.

The chain employs TRBV28 and TRBJ2-7; D is undetermined. CDR3 length: 13 amino acids. CDR1 and CDR2 (germline): MDHEN, SYDVKM. Between the trimmed V and J ends, which lost 6 bases and 3 bases, there was a span of 12 bases. Here the CDR3 DNA reads TGTGCCAGCAGGTACCCTCGGGTCTACGAGCAGTACTTC. Its translation is CASRYPRVYEQYF.

V usage is TRBV18 and J usage is TRBJ2-2; D ambiguous. Trimming took off 0 bases at V and 1 base at J, with 6 bases between the two ends. This CDR3 has 15 amino acids. CDR1 KGHSH and CDR2 LQKENI come from the germline V gene. In DNA, the CDR3 is TGTGCCAGCTCACCACCGGGCGGGAACACCGGGGAGCTGTTTTTT. It codes for CASSPPGGNTGELFF.

The rearrangement links TRBV4-2 to TRBJ2-7; TRBD2 might be the D (6 bases). The CDR3 has 15 residues. CDR1 and CDR2 (germline): LGHNA, YNFKEQ. The ends were cut back, 1 base at V and 2 bases at J, with 12 bases in the middle. The CDR3, as DNA: TGTGCCAGCAGCCAAGGAGCGGGTGGCGCCTACGAGCAGTACTTC. Residues: CASSQGAGGAYEQYF.